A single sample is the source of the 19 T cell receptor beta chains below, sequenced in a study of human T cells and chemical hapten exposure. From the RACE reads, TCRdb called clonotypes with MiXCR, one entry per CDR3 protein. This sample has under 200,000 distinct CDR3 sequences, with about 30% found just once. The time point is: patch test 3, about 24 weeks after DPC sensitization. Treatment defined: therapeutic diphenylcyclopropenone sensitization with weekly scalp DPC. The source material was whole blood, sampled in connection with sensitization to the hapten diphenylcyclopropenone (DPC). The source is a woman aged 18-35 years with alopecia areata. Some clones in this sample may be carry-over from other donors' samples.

This CDR3 is CASSRDNLGNEQFF. The CDR3 nucleotides read TGTGCCAGCAGCCGCGACAACCTTGGGAATGAGCAGTTCTTC. The V call is TRBV7-9, the J call TRBJ2-1; D remains unclear. This CDR3 is built from 14 residues. The germline V gene encodes CDR1 SEHNR and CDR2 FQNEAQ (reference sequence). V was pared by 5 bases and J by 7 bases, with 15 bases between.

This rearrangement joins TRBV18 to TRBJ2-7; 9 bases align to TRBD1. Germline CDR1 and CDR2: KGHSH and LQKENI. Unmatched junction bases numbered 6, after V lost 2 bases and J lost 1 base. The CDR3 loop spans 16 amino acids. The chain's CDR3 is CASSPIFGQGSYEQYF. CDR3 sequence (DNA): TGTGCCAGCTCACCAATCTTCGGACAGGGGTCCTACGAGCAGTACTTC.

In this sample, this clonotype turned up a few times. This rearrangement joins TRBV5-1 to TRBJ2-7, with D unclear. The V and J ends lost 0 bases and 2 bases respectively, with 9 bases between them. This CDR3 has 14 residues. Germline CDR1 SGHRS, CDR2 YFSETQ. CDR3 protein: CASSLEGQTYEQYF. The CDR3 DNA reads TGCGCCAGCAGCTTGGAGGGCCAGACCTACGAGCAGTACTTC.

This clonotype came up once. The CDR3 sequence is CASSLGTDTEAFF. CDR3 in DNA: TGTGCCAGCAGCTTAGGGACAGACACTGAAGCTTTCTTT. The V call is TRBV7-6, the J call TRBJ1-1, with D possibly being TRBD1 (6 bases). Germline V gene lookup returns CDR1 SGHVS and CDR2 FNYEAQ. V lost 1 base to trimming and J lost 3 bases, with 6 bases between them. This CDR3 comprises 13 residues.

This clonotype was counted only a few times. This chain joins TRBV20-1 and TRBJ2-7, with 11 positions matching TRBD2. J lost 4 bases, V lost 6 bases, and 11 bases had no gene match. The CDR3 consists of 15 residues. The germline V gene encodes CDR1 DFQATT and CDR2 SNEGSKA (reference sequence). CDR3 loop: CSAKNRTSGLYEQYF. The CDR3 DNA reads TGCAGTGCGAAAAACCGGACTAGCGGGCTTTACGAGCAGTACTTC.

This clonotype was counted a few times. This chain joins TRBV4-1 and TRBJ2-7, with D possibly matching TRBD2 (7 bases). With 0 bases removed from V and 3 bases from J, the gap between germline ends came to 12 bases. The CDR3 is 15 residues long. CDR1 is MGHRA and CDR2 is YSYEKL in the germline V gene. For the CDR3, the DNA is TGCGCCAGCAGCCAAGAGGCAGGGGAGGGCTACGAGCAGTACTTC. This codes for CASSQEAGEGYEQYF.

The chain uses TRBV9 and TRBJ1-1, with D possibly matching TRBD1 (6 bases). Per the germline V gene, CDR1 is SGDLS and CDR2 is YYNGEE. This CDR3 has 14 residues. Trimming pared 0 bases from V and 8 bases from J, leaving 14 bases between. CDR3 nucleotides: TGTGCCAGCAGCGTAGACCAGGGGACGGTAGAAGCTTTCTTT. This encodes CASSVDQGTVEAFF.

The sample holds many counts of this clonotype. The CDR3 DNA reads TGTGCCAGCAGCTCAGGACAGTCTGGGGCCAACGTCCTGACTTTC. Protein product: CASSSGQSGANVLTF. V gene TRBV11-2 combines with J gene TRBJ2-6; tentatively, D is TRBD1 (6 bases). CDR1 and CDR2 from the germline V gene are SGHAT and FQNNGV. V gave up 4 bases and J gave up 1 base, with 8 bases separating them. The CDR3 is 15 residues long.

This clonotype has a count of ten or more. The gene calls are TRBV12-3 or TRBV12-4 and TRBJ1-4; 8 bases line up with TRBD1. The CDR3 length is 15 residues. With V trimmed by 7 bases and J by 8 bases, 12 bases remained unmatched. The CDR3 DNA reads TGTGCCAGCAATCGCGGACAGGGAGTGGGAGAAAAACTGTTTTTT. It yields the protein CASNRGQGVGEKLFF.

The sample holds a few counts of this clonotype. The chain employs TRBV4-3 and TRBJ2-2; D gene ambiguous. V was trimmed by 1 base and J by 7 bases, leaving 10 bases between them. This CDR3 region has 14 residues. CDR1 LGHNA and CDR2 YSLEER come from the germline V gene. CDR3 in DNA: TGCGCCAGCAGCCAAGTGGGCGAAGGCGGGGAGCTGTTTTTT. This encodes CASSQVGEGGELFF.

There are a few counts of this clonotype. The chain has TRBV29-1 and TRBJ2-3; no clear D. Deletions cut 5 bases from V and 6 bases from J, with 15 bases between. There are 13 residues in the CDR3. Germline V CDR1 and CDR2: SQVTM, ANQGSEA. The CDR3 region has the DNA TGCAGCGTTCAGACACTCCGAATGGATACGCAGTATTTT. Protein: CSVQTLRMDTQYF.

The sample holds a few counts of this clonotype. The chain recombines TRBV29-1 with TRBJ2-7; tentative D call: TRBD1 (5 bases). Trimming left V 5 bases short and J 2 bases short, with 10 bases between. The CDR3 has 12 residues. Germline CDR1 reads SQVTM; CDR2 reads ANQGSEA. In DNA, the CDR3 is TGCAGCGTTCGGACAATCACCTACGAGCAGTACTTC. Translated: CSVRTITYEQYF.

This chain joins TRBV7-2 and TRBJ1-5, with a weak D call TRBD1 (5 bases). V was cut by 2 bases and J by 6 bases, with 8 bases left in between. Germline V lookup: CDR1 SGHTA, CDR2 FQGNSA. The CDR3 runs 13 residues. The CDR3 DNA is TGTGCCAGCAGCTTATCAGGGCTTCAGCCCCAGCATTTT. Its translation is CASSLSGLQPQHF.

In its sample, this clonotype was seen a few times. The CDR3 coding sequence is TGTGCCAGCAGTCCAGGGGCCTCTGGGGCCAACGTCCTGACTTTC. Translated: CASSPGASGANVLTF. This chain uses TRBV7-3 with TRBJ2-6; tentative D call: TRBD1 (6 bases). Germline values: CDR1 SGHTA, CDR2 FQGTGA. The CDR3 sequence is 15 residues long. The V gene lost 6 bases and the J gene lost 0 bases, with 9 bases spanning the gap.

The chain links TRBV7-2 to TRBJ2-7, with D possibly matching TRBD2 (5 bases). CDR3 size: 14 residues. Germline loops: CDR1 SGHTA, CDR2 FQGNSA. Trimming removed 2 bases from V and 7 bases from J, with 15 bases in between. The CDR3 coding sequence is TGTGCCAGCAGCTTAAAGTCGGGGATAGAAGAGCAGTACTTC. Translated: CASSLKSGIEEQYF.

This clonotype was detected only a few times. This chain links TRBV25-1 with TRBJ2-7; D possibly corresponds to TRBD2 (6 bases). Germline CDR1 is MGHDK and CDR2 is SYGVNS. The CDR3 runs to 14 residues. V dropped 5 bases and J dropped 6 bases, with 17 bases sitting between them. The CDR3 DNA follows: TGTGCCAGCAGTATGAGGGGACTTTTTCGCGAGCAGTACTTC. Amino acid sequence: CASSMRGLFREQYF.

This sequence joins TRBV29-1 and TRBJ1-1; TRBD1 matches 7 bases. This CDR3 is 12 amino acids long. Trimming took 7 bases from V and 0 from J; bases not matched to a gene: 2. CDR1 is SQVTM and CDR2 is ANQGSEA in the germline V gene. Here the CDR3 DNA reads TGCAGCGCCAGGGGGGTGAACACTGAAGCTTTCTTT. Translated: CSARGVNTEAFF.

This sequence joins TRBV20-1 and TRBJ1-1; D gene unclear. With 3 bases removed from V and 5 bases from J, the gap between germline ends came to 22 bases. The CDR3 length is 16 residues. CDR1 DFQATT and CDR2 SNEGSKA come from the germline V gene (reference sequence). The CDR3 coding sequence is TGCAGTGCTAGGGAACCGATAATTAGAAGGGAAACTGAAGCTTTCTTT. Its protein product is CSAREPIIRRETEAFF.

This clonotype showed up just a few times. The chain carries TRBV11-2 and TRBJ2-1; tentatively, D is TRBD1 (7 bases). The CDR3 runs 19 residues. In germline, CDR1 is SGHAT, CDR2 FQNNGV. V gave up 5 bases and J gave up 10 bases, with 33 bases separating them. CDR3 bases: TGTGCCAGCAGCCCGCGACAGGGCAGTCTAGCGAGACTAACCGGCGAGCAGTTCTTC. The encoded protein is CASSPRQGSLARLTGEQFF.